Below, 20 T cell receptor beta chains from the same sample are listed, as sequenced in a study of long-term antiretroviral therapy in people with HIV. This was the immunoSEQ v3.0 assay at survey level. Produced via immunoSEQ multiplex PCR; TCRdb's table is partial and in-frame only. In the table there are over 25,000 clones, roughly 78% of which are singletons. Sequenced material: unsorted PBMCs, taken 1.5 years before starting antiretroviral therapy. The origin of the receptors is a man younger than 35 with HIV.

This clone occurred a few times. The chain employs TRBV4-1 and TRBJ1-1; the D gene is possibly TRBD1 (5 bases). The CDR3 covers 16 residues. Germline CDR1 is MGHRA and CDR2 is YSYEKL. V was pared by 0 bases and J by 4 bases, with 15 bases between. The CDR3 is CASSQERFRESTEAFF. The CDR3 nucleotides are TGCGCCAGCAGCCAAGAGAGGTTCAGGGAGAGCACTGAAGCTTTCTTT.

The chain carries TRBV7-9 and TRBJ2-7; unclear D gene. The V gene's germline CDR1 is SEHNR and CDR2 FQNEAQ (reference sequence). With 1 base removed from V and 0 bases from J, the gap between germline ends came to 7 bases. The CDR3 covers 14 residues. As DNA, the CDR3 is TGTGCCAGCAGCTTAGGGGGTTTCTCCTACGAGCAGTACTTC. It yields the protein CASSLGGFSYEQYF.

This chain joins TRBV9 and TRBJ1-1; perhaps TRBD1 as D (5 bases). Germline CDR1 reads SGDLS; CDR2 reads YYNGEE. Trimming removed 4 bases from V and 0 bases from J, with 10 bases in between. This CDR3 has 14 residues. As DNA, the CDR3 is TGTGCCAGCAGCCCAGGAGGGGTGAACACTGAAGCTTTCTTT. Translating it yields CASSPGGVNTEAFF.

There are a few counts of this clone. J is TRBJ1-6 and V is TRBV6-1, with 9 bases fitting TRBD1. The V segment lost 7 bases and the J segment 7 bases; nucleotides outside the gene matches: 8. The CDR3 is made up of 15 amino acids. The germline gives CDR1 MNHNS, CDR2 SASEGT. The CDR3 spells CASTPSGTGNSPLHF. CDR3 sequence (DNA): TGTGCCAGCACCCCCTCGGGGACAGGGAATTCACCCCTCCACTTT.

The sample holds one count of this clone. The V gene is TRBV29-1, the J gene TRBJ2-2; D is undetermined. Looked up from germline, CDR1 is SQVTM and CDR2 is ANQGSEA. V lost 3 bases and J lost 4, with 3 bases in between. This CDR3 has 11 residues. CDR3 in amino acids: CSVDGTGELFF. CDR3 nucleotide sequence: TGCAGCGTTGATGGCACCGGGGAGCTGTTTTTT.

Written as DNA, the CDR3 is TGTGCCAGCAGTGCGGGGCGGGGGGCCCACACAGATACGCAGTATTTT. Translation: CASSAGRGAHTDTQYF. The gene calls are TRBV2 and TRBJ2-3; 8 nucleotides match TRBD2. The germline V gene has CDR1 SNHLY and CDR2 FYNNEI. The ends lost 4 bases at V and 2 bases at J; junction bases unmatched: 8. This CDR3 has 16 amino acids.

A single count supports this clone. The V and J genes are TRBV6-5 and TRBJ1-2, with a tentative D call TRBD1 (5 bases). Deletions cut 1 base from V and 3 bases from J, with 9 bases between. Germline V gene lookup returns CDR1 MNHEY and CDR2 SVGAGI. This CDR3 region has 14 residues. CDR3 bases: TGTGCCAGCAGTTACTACGGGGGAGACTATGGCTACACCTTC. This translates into CASSYYGGDYGYTF.

J is TRBJ2-5 and V is TRBV6-5; D possibly uses TRBD1 or TRBD2 (5 bases each). The CDR3 totals 14 residues. CDR1 and CDR2 (germline): MNHEY, SVGAGI. Trimming took 2 bases from V and 7 from J, leaving 14 bases between them. CDR3 nucleotide sequence: TGTGCCAGCAGTTACGGGGGACCTGGAGGGACCCAGTACTTC. Its translation: CASSYGGPGGTQYF.

With respect to this clone: The same CDR3 also results from other DNA sequences found in this sample. This sequence joins TRBV13 and TRBJ2-3; D may be TRBD2 (6 bases). The CDR3 length is 14 residues. Between the trimmed V and J ends, which lost 5 bases and 2 bases, there was a span of 11 bases. Germline V lookup: CDR1 PRHDT, CDR2 FYEKMQ (reference sequence). The CDR3 nucleotides are TGTGCCAGCAGCCGAGGGAGGAACACAGATACGCAGTATTTT. Translated: CASSRGRNTDTQYF.

The CDR3 region is CASSLGQGPQETQYF. In DNA, the CDR3 is TGTGCCAGTTCCTTGGGACAGGGGCCCCAAGAGACCCAGTACTTC. The genes are TRBV19 and TRBJ2-5; 10 bases match TRBD1. This CDR3 is 15 amino acids long. Germline loops: CDR1 LNHDA, CDR2 SQIVND (reference sequence). V was clipped by 8 bases and J by 1 base; unmatched bases: 7.

CDR3 in amino acids: CASSIVGGSEQYF. CDR3 sequence (DNA): TGTGCCAGTAGTATAGTGGGGGGCAGCGAGCAGTACTTC. The chain employs TRBV19 and TRBJ2-7, with D perhaps assigned TRBD1 or TRBD2 (6 bases each). The CDR3 covers 13 residues. Germline V lookup: CDR1 LNHDA, CDR2 SQIVND (reference sequence). The ends were cut back, 1 base at V and 6 bases at J, with 10 bases in the middle.

This clone is a singleton in its sample. The rearrangement joins TRBV9 to TRBJ1-2; D uncertain. This CDR3 comprises 14 residues. With 1 base removed from V and 7 bases from J, the gap between germline ends came to 14 bases. Germline V gene lookup returns CDR1 SGDLS and CDR2 YYNGEE. CDR3 sequence: CASSVTQMTSGYTF. The CDR3 DNA is TGTGCCAGCAGCGTAACCCAGATGACAAGTGGCTACACCTTC.

The rearrangement joins TRBV29-1 to TRBJ1-1, with D perhaps matching TRBD1 (5 bases). Per germline, CDR1 SQVTM and CDR2 ANQGSEA. The CDR3 loop spans 12 amino acids. V was shortened by 8 bases and J by 4 bases, with 14 bases between the two germline ends. The CDR3 nucleotides read TGCAGCACAAGGGGAGGTAGCACTGAAGCTTTCTTT. Translation: CSTRGGSTEAFF.

V and J are TRBV11-2 and TRBJ1-4; no clear D gene. This CDR3 is 19 amino acids long. Per the germline V gene, CDR1 is SGHAT and CDR2 is FQNNGV. V was pared by 0 bases and J by 8 bases, with 25 bases between. CDR3 loop: CASSLDGRRLAGVREKLFF. The CDR3 DNA is TGTGCCAGCAGCTTAGATGGGCGGCGACTAGCTGGAGTGAGGGAAAAACTGTTTTTT.

The chain uses TRBV7-9 and TRBJ2-7; the D is unclear. The CDR3 runs to 13 residues. The germline V gene has CDR1 SEHNR and CDR2 FQNEAQ (reference sequence). Trimming cost V 5 bases and J 0 bases, with 8 bases left between them. CDR3 sequence: CASSPPISYEQYF. In nucleotides, the CDR3 is TGTGCCAGCAGCCCGCCCATCTCCTACGAGCAGTACTTC.

This clone was detected only once. J is TRBJ2-7 and V is TRBV30, with 7 bases lining up with TRBD2. The ends lost 3 bases at V and 4 bases at J; junction bases unmatched: 9. The CDR3 spans 14 residues. Germline V gene lookup returns CDR1 GTSNPN and CDR2 SVGIG (reference sequence). The DNA of the CDR3 is TGTGCCTGGAGGAAAGCGGGGCACCCATACGAGCAGTACTTC. This encodes CAWRKAGHPYEQYF. Supplemented by reference TRBV30 and TRBJ2-7, the full variable domain reads SQTIHQWPATLVQPVGSPLSLECTVEGTSNPNLYWYRQAAGRGLQLLFYSVGIGQISSEVPQNLSASRPQDRQFILSSKKLLLSDSGFYLCAWRKAGHPYEQYFGPGTRLTVT.

The chain uses TRBV4-2 and TRBJ1-3; maybe TRBD1 (5 bases). V was cut by 0 bases and J by 1 base, with 10 bases left in between. Germline CDR1 reads LGHNA; CDR2 reads YNFKEQ. This CDR3 spans 16 amino acids. The CDR3 DNA is TGTGCCAGCAGCCAAGATTTGGGGGATTCTGGAAACACCATATATTTT. This encodes CASSQDLGDSGNTIYF.

This clone was counted a few times. The chain is built from TRBV19 and TRBJ1-4, with 8 bases fitting TRBD1. V lost 6 bases to trimming and J lost 7 bases; unmatched junction nucleotides: 13. The CDR3 is made up of 16 amino acids. The germline CDR1 and CDR2 sequences are LNHDA and SQIVND (reference sequence). This CDR3 is CASSPPWQGAFEKLFF. In DNA form, the CDR3 reads TGTGCCAGTAGCCCTCCTTGGCAGGGGGCCTTTGAAAAACTGTTTTTT.

V and J are TRBV18 and TRBJ2-7, with 7 positions matching TRBD2. CDR1 and CDR2 (germline): KGHSH, LQKENI. The V gene end was trimmed by 3 bases and the J gene end by 4 bases; junction bases not matched to a gene: 6. This CDR3 is 14 amino acids long. CDR3 in DNA: TGTGCCAGCTCACCGGCGGGGGTTCGTTACGAGCAGTACTTC. It translates to CASSPAGVRYEQYF.

This clone was seen just once. This chain joins TRBV5-1 and TRBJ1-2; D perhaps matches TRBD1 (5 bases). Germline CDR1 reads SGHRS; CDR2 reads YFSETQ. V lost 4 bases to trimming and J lost 2 bases, with 15 bases between them. The CDR3 runs 15 residues. In nucleotides, the CDR3 is TGCGCCAGCAGCCCAAGGGGAGAGGGCAACTATGGCTACACCTTC. Protein product: CASSPRGEGNYGYTF. Full variable domain (missing parts from reference TRBV5-1 and TRBJ1-2): KAGVTQTPRYLIKTRGQQVTLSCSPISGHRSVSWYQQTPGQGLQFLFEYFSETQRNKGNFPGRFSGRQFSNSRSEMNVSTLELGDSALYLCASSPRGEGNYGYTFGSGTRLTVV.